This TCR beta chain was recorded in a study of human T cells and chemical hapten exposure. TCRdb used MiXCR to reprocess the RACE reads, holding one entry per CDR3 protein. This sample yields about 120,000 distinct CDR3 sequences, of which around 13% are seen a single time; 0.7% to 0.95% belongs to the top ten. Specified time point: patch test 1, 2 weeks after DPC sensitization. Treatment denoted: therapeutic diphenylcyclopropenone sensitization with weekly scalp DPC. Donors were 18 to 70-year-old alopecia patients suitable for DPC. V lost 6 bases and J lost 5; bases outside the gene matches: 11. This CDR3 is 14 amino acids long. Looked up from germline, CDR1 is SQVTM and CDR2 is ANQGSEA.

The source of this sequence is a man between 18 and 35 years old with alopecia areata. Some clones in this sample may be carry-over from other donors' samples. Sequencing used whole blood, obtained in connection with sensitization to the hapten diphenylcyclopropenone (DPC). V usage is TRBV29-1 and J usage is TRBJ1-1; 8 bases fit TRBD1. The CDR3 nucleotides are TGCAGCGTCCGGGACAGGAGCGAAAGGACTGAAGCTTTCTTT. Translated, it gives CSVRDRSERTEAFF.